This T cell receptor (beta chain) was documented in a study of blood T cells in healthy people across ages. On this clonotype: The antigen is not known.

Study-wide findings and caveats: Naive T cell percentage and TCR beta diversity correlated strongly.

Each donor gave 9 to 10 milliliters of peripheral blood. Sample-barcoded 5' priming and a J-beta primer mix drove a second PCR of roughly 6 to 12 cycles. From the 5' RACE reads, TCRdb called clonotypes with MiXCR, one entry per CDR3 protein. This table holds 1.5 million to 2 million distinct CDR3 sequences, around 42% found once. Sequencing used blood. The receptor's source is a human donor in good health.

Here the CDR3 reads CASSYSWTGGENTGELFF. In DNA, the CDR3 is TGTGCCAGCAGTTACTCTTGGACAGGGGGCGAGAACACCGGGGAGCTGTTTTTT. V and J are TRBV6-5 and TRBJ2-2, with 11 bases that match TRBD1. The V gene's germline CDR1 is MNHEY and CDR2 SVGAGI. The CDR3 consists of 18 residues. Germline trimming cut 0 bases from V and 1 base from J; bases unmatched to any gene: 4.